The present T cell receptor (beta chain) was sequenced within a study of human T cells and chemical hapten exposure. Time point indicated: patch test 3, about 24 weeks after DPC sensitization. Treatment noted: therapeutic diphenylcyclopropenone sensitization with weekly scalp DPC. Study findings and constraints: With alopecia, donors may have immune responses unlike healthy people's.

Via MiXCR, TCRdb re-called the RACE reads, giving one row per CDR3 protein. The sample shows 25,000 to 35,000 distinct CDR3 sequences, about 5.6% of them seen only once. This clonotype showed up many times. Its antigen is unidentified. CDR1 is SGHTA and CDR2 is FQGNSA in the germline V gene. With 0 bases removed from V and 3 bases from J, the gap between germline ends came to 2 bases. This CDR3 is 12 amino acids long. The chain carries TRBV7-2 and TRBJ1-2; D remains unclear. Sequencing was performed on whole blood, taken in connection with sensitization to the hapten diphenylcyclopropenone (DPC). This TCR was sampled from a man under 40 with alopecia areata. Some clones in this sample may be carry-over from other donors' samples. CDR3 protein: CASSLAHYGYTF. CDR3 DNA: TGTGCCAGCAGCTTAGCACACTATGGCTACACCTTC.